Presented here are 3 T cell receptor beta chains from one specimen sequenced in a study of T cells after yellow fever vaccination. MiXCR, applied by TCRdb to the 5' RACE reads, yields one record per CDR3 protein. The top ten clones hold 15% to 20% of a sample with under 550,000 distinct CDR3 sequences, around a fifth of them seen once. The source was PBMCs, collected roughly 20 days after the first yellow fever vaccination. The receptors were sampled from a young man who received the YFV17D yellow fever vaccine.

A few counts support this clonotype. The chain has TRBV29-1 and TRBJ1-2, with D hard to call. The ends were cut back, 7 bases at V and 8 bases at J, with 14 bases in the middle. The CDR3 sequence is 11 residues long. CDR1 and CDR2 (germline): SQVTM, ANQGSEA. The CDR3 region is CSAGGGNGYTF. As DNA, the CDR3 is TGCAGCGCCGGCGGCGGCAACGGCTACACCTTC.

This clonotype showed up many times. The V call is TRBV20-1, the J call TRBJ2-7; TRBD1 aligns across 10 bases. Germline CDR1 is DFQATT and CDR2 is SNEGSKA (reference sequence). Trimming cost V 5 bases and J 3 bases; bases outside gene matches: 10. This CDR3 spans 15 amino acids. The CDR3 here is CSASDRDRGNYEQYV. Here the CDR3 DNA reads TGCAGTGCTTCAGACCGGGACAGGGGAAACTACGAGCAGTACGTC.

This chain joins TRBV9 and TRBJ2-5; the D is unclear. Germline V gives CDR1 SGDLS, CDR2 YYNGEE. The CDR3 runs 14 residues. The V end lost 0 bases, the J end lost 5 bases, and 11 bases lay between the germline ends. CDR3 sequence (DNA): TGTGCCAGCAGCGTAGGCCTGGGATGGGAGACCCAGTACTTC. It yields the protein CASSVGLGWETQYF.